This T cell receptor beta chain comes out of a study of radiotherapy plus CTLA-4 blockade in lung cancer. Points from the study as a whole: Alongside interferon-beta, early blood T cell clone dynamics were reportedly the best predictor of response. The study found tumor-derived TCR clones expanded in blood after radiotherapy plus ipilimumab.

CDR1 is SGHAT, CDR2 FQNNGV, per germline. The CDR3 totals 17 residues. The germline V and J ends were trimmed by 4 bases and 5 bases, with 21 bases remaining between them. Notes on this clone: Its antigen remains unknown.

It was focal radiation plus CTLA-4 blockade with ipilimumab that patients with chemo-refractory metastatic non-small-cell lung cancer received. The repertoire was sequenced with immunoSEQ multiplex PCR; TCRdb's copy has only in-frame clones and lacks some. The sample gives around 85,000 clones, approximately 84% of which show up once; 2% to 2.5% is in the top ten. This sequence was found in a human donor with non-small cell lung cancer who had a partial response to radiotherapy plus ipilimumab. The sequencing used peripheral blood, collected from a patient treated with radiotherapy plus ipilimumab. The V gene is TRBV11-2, the J gene TRBJ2-1; D is possibly TRBD2 (6 bases). CDR3 amino acids: CASSSLRLPGGNNEQFF. CDR3 DNA sequence: TGTGCCAGCAGCTCGCTCCGACTACCCGGGGGTAACAATGAGCAGTTCTTC.